The 17 T cell receptor beta chains presented below share a single source sample, sequenced in a study of blood T cell repertoires in COVID-19. The repertoire was sequenced with immunoSEQ multiplex PCR; TCRdb's copy has only in-frame clones and lacks some. Here the sample spans 51,000 or so clones, around 82% being singletons. Sequencing was done on a sample of peripheral blood. The receptors were gathered from a woman aged 80 or over with COVID-19, enrolled during active disease.

CDR3 DNA sequence: TGTGCCACCAGTGCGCCAAGCGGACTAGCGGGAGTTGAGCAGTTCTTC. Its translation: CATSAPSGLAGVEQFF. This chain connects TRBV24-1 to TRBJ2-1; 13 bases fit TRBD2. V dropped 5 bases and J dropped 9; count of bases not matched to a gene: 9. Germline values: CDR1 KGHDR, CDR2 SFDVKD. The CDR3 totals 16 residues.

V is TRBV29-1 and J is TRBJ1-2; D uncertain. The germline V and J ends were trimmed by 7 bases and 2 bases, with 11 bases remaining between them. The length of the CDR3 is 12 residues. Germline V gives CDR1 SQVTM, CDR2 ANQGSEA. CDR3 bases: TGCAGCGCTGAGCAGGCCAACTATGGCTACACCTTC. As protein: CSAEQANYGYTF.

The V call is TRBV5-4, the J call TRBJ1-1; D is unresolved. Trimming removed 7 bases at V and 1 base at J, with 11 bases between. This CDR3 comprises 13 residues. From germline, CDR1 is SGHNT and CDR2 YYREEE (reference sequence). CDR3 in DNA: TGTGCCAGCGAAATAAACGGGAACACTGAAGCTTTCTTT. Translated, it gives CASEINGNTEAFF.

This clone appeared once. The V gene is TRBV7-2, the J gene TRBJ1-1; tentatively, D is TRBD1 (6 bases). The V end lost 4 bases, the J end lost 1 base, and 10 bases lay between the germline ends. Germline CDR1 is SGHTA and CDR2 is FQGNSA. The length of the CDR3 is 14 residues. The CDR3 here is CASSSQQGNTEAFF. The CDR3 region has the DNA TGTGCCAGCAGCTCACAACAGGGGAACACTGAAGCTTTCTTT.

This CDR3 reads CASSVGRGAESYNEQFF. CDR3 coding DNA: TGTGCCAGCAGCGTAGGCCGGGGGGCGGAGAGCTACAATGAGCAGTTCTTC. V usage is TRBV9 and J usage is TRBJ2-1, with D perhaps TRBD2 (7 bases). Trimming pared 0 bases from V and 3 bases from J, leaving 16 bases between. This CDR3 spans 17 amino acids. Germline V gene lookup returns CDR1 SGDLS and CDR2 YYNGEE.

This chain uses TRBV28 with TRBJ2-1; D uncertain. The V end lost 6 bases, the J end lost 6 bases, and 15 bases lay between the germline ends. The CDR3 contains 14 residues. Germline V gene lookup returns CDR1 MDHEN and CDR2 SYDVKM. CDR3 sequence (DNA): TGTGCCAGCAGCCGTCACCAGTCTAGCAATGAGCAGTTCTTC. Residues: CASSRHQSSNEQFF.

CDR3 protein: CASSILSGGSTEAFF. The DNA for the CDR3 is TGTGCCAGCAGCATCCTCAGCGGGGGTTCGACTGAAGCTTTCTTT. The genes are TRBV11-2 and TRBJ1-1; possible D gene TRBD1, 5 bases. CDR1 is SGHAT and CDR2 is FQNNGV in the germline V gene. The CDR3 runs 15 residues. The ends were cut back, 5 bases at V and 5 bases at J, with 18 bases in the middle.

This rearrangement joins TRBV10-2 to TRBJ2-7, with a tentative D call TRBD2 (5 bases). This CDR3 spans 15 amino acids. Germline CDR1 reads WSHSY; CDR2 reads SAAADI. Deletions cut 0 bases from V and 6 bases from J, with 15 bases between. The DNA for the CDR3 is TGCGCCAGCAGTGAGTCGTATGTGGGAGTGGGCGAGCAGTACTTC. This sequence encodes CASSESYVGVGEQYF.

V and J are TRBV6-5 and TRBJ2-3; D may be TRBD2 (6 bases). V shed 3 bases and J shed 3 bases, with 13 bases lying between them. This CDR3 is built from 15 residues. The germline CDR1 and CDR2 sequences are MNHEY and SVGAGI. This CDR3 reads CASSYGRGGTDTQYF. CDR3 DNA: TGTGCCAGCAGTTATGGTCGCGGAGGGACAGATACGCAGTATTTT.

This clone appeared a single time. The rearrangement uses TRBV5-1 and TRBJ2-2; 8 positions agree with TRBD1. Germline assignment: CDR1 SGHRS and CDR2 YFSETQ. This CDR3 has 15 residues. Losses at the gene ends were 0 bases for V and 6 bases for J; bases not matched to a gene: 4. The DNA for the CDR3 is TGCGCCAGCAGCTTGGGGACAGGGTCGTCCGGGGAGCTGTTTTTT. Its translation: CASSLGTGSSGELFF.

The chain employs TRBV19 and TRBJ1-1; D may be TRBD1 (5 bases). Trimming pared 6 bases from V and 2 bases from J, leaving 10 bases between. The germline V gene has CDR1 LNHDA and CDR2 SQIVND (reference sequence). This CDR3 has 13 amino acids. As DNA, the CDR3 is TGTGCCAGTAGGCCGACAGCAAACACTGAAGCTTTCTTT. Translation gives CASRPTANTEAFF.

This clone has just one count. The genes are TRBV18 and TRBJ1-1, with D possibly being TRBD1 (5 bases). V was clipped by 4 bases and J by 3 bases, with 18 bases between them. The length of the CDR3 is 16 residues. The germline V gene has CDR1 KGHSH and CDR2 LQKENI. CDR3 sequence reads: CASSLNFGGVDTEAFF. The CDR3 nucleotides are TGTGCCAGCTCACTTAATTTTGGAGGGGTCGACACTGAAGCTTTCTTT.

V and J are TRBV19 and TRBJ1-1; D may be TRBD1 (6 bases). The germline gives CDR1 LNHDA, CDR2 SQIVND (reference sequence). Trimming took 2 bases from V and 4 from J, leaving 17 bases between them. CDR3 length: 16 residues. In nucleotides, the CDR3 is TGTGCCAGTAGTATACCTACAGGGTCGGCCCCCACTGAAGCTTTCTTT. This codes for CASSIPTGSAPTEAFF. Based on the CDR3 plus reference TRBV19 and TRBJ1-1, the full variable domain is DGGITQSPKYLFRKEGQNVTLSCEQNLNHDAMYWYRQDPGQGLRLIYYSQIVNDFQKGDIAEGYSVSREKKESFPLTVTSAQKNPTAFYLCASSIPTGSAPTEAFFGQGTRLTVV.

The CDR3 protein is CASGSGSSNEQFF. The CDR3 coding sequence is TGTGCCTCGGGTAGCGGGAGTAGTAATGAGCAGTTCTTC. This chain connects TRBV30 to TRBJ2-1, with 9 bases identical to TRBD2. V shed 7 bases, J shed 7 bases, and the junction held 8 bases outside the gene matches. Germline V lookup: CDR1 GTSNPN, CDR2 SVGIG (reference sequence). The CDR3 sequence is 13 residues long.

The count of this clone is one. The rearrangement uses TRBV14 and TRBJ2-5, with D uncertain. Trimming removed 5 bases at V and 1 base at J, with 11 bases between. This CDR3 region has 14 residues. From germline, CDR1 is SGHDN and CDR2 FVKESK. The CDR3 here is CASSKQRSQETQYF. The CDR3 region has the DNA TGTGCCAGCAGCAAACAGAGATCCCAAGAGACCCAGTACTTC. Variable domain in full (rest from reference TRBV14 and TRBJ2-5): EAGVTQFPSHSVIEKGQTVTLRCDPISGHDNLYWYRRVMGKEIKFLLHFVKESKQDESGMPNNRFLAERTGGTYSTLKVQPAELEDSGVYFCASSKQRSQETQYFGPGTRLLVL.

The V gene is TRBV4-1, the J gene TRBJ1-5; 8 bases map to TRBD1. Trimming took 2 bases from V and 4 from J; bases not matched to a gene: 1. CDR1 and CDR2 from the germline V gene are MGHRA and YSYEKL. CDR3 length equals 14 residues. Here the CDR3 reads CASSQRTGNQPQHF. CDR3 nucleotides: TGCGCCAGCAGCCAACGGACAGGGAATCAGCCCCAGCATTTT.

This rearrangement joins TRBV18 to TRBJ1-1; D call uncertain. CDR1 and CDR2 from the germline V gene are KGHSH and LQKENI. The ends were cut back, 6 bases at V and 2 bases at J, with 10 bases in the middle. The CDR3 is made up of 13 amino acids. CDR3 nucleotide sequence: TGTGCCAGCTCCCCGGGTGACAACACTGAAGCTTTCTTT. Protein: CASSPGDNTEAFF.